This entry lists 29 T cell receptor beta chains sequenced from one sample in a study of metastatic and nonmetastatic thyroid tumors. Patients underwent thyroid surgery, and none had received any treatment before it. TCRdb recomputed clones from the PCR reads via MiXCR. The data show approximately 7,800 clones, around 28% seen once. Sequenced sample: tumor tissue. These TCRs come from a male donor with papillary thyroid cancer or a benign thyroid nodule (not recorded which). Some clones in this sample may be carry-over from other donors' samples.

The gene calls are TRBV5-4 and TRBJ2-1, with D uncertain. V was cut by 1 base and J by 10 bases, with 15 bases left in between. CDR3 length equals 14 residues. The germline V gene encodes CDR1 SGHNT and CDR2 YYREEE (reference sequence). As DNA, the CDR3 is TGTGCCAGCAGCTTGAGGTCCCCGTTGGGGGAGCAGTTCTTC. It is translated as CASSLRSPLGEQFF.

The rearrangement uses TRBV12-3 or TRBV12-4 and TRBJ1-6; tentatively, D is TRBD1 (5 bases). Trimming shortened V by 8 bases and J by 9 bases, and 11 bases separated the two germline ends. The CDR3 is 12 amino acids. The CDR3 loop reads CASGREGSPLHF. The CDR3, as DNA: TGTGCCAGCGGCAGGGAAGGTTCACCCCTCCACTTT.

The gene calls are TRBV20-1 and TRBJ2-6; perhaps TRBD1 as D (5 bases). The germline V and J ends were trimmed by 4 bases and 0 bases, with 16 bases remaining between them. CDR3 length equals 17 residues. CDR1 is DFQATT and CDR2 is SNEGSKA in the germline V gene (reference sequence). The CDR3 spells CSATRQQLSSGANVLTF. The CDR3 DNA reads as TGCAGTGCTACCCGACAGCAACTCTCCTCTGGGGCCAACGTCCTGACTTTC.

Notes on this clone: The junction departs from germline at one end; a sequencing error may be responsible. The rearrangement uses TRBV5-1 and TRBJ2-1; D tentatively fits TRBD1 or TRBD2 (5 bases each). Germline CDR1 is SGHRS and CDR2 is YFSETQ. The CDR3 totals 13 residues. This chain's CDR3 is CASSMGTSNDQFF. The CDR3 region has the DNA TGCGCCAGCAGCATGGGGACGTCCAATGATCAGTTCTTC.

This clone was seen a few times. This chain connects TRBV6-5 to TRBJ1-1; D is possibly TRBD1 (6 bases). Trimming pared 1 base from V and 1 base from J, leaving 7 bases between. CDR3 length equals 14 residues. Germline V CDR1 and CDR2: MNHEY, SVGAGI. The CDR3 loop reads CASSYLTGNTEAFF. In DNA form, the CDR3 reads TGTGCCAGCAGTTACTTGACAGGGAACACTGAAGCTTTCTTT.

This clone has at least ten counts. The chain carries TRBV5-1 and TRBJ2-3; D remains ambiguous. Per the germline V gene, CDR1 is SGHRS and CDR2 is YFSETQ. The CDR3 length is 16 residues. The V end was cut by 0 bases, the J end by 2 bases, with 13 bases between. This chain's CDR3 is CASSLAALTTTDTQYF. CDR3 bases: TGCGCCAGCAGCTTGGCGGCCCTTACTACCACAGATACGCAGTATTTT.

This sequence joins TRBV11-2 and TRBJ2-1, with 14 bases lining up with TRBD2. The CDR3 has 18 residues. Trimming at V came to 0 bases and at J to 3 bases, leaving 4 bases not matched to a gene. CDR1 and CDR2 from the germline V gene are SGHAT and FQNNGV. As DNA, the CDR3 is TGTGCCAGCAGCTTAGAAGGGACTAGCGGGAGATTCTACAATGAGCAGTTCTTC. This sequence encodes CASSLEGTSGRFYNEQFF. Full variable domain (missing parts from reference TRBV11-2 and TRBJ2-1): EAGVAQSPRYKIIEKRQSVAFWCNPISGHATLYWYQQILGQGPKLLIQFQNNGVVDDSQLPKDRFSAERLKGVDSTLKIQPAKLEDSAVYLCASSLEGTSGRFYNEQFFGPGTRLTVL.

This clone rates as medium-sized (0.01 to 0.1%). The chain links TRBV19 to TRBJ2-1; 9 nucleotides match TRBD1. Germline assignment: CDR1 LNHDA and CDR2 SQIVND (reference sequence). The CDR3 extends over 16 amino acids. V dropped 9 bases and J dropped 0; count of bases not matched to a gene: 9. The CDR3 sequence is CASTRTGAASYNEQFF. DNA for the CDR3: TGTGCCAGCACCAGGACAGGGGCCGCCTCCTACAATGAGCAGTTCTTC.

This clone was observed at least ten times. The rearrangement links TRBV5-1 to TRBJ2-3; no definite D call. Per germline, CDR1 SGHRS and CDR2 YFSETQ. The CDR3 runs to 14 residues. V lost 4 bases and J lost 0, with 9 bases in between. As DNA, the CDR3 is TGCGCCAGCAGCCAACAGTCTAGCACAGATACGCAGTATTTT. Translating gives CASSQQSSTDTQYF.

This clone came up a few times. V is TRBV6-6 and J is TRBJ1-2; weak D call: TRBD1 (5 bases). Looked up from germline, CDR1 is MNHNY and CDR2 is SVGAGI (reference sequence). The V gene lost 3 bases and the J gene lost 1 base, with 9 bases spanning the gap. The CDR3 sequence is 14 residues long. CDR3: CASSYKGDNYGYTF. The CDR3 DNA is TGTGCCAGCAGTTATAAAGGGGATAACTATGGCTACACCTTC.

This CDR3 reads CSVSTGISATNEKLFF. The DNA of the CDR3 is TGCAGCGTGTCGACCGGTATTAGTGCAACTAATGAAAAACTGTTTTTT. V gene TRBV29-1 combines with J gene TRBJ1-4; D unclear. CDR3 length: 16 amino acids. Between the trimmed V and J ends, which lost 6 bases and 0 bases, there was a span of 17 bases. Germline assignment: CDR1 SQVTM and CDR2 ANQGSEA.

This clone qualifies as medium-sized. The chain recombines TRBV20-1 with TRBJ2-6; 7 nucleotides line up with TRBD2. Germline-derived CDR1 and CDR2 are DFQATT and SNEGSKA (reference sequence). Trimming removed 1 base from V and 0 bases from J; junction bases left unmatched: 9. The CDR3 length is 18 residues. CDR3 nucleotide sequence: TGCAGTGCTAGAGTCGGTAGCGGGTCCCTCTCTGGGGCCAACGTCCTGACTTTC. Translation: CSARVGSGSLSGANVLTF.

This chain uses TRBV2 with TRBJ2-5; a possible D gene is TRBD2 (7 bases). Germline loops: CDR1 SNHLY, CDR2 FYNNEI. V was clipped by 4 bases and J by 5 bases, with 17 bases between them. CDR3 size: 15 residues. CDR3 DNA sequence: TGTGCCAGCAGTGTTAGAGGGGGGGGAGGGGAGACCCAGTACTTC. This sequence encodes CASSVRGGGGETQYF.

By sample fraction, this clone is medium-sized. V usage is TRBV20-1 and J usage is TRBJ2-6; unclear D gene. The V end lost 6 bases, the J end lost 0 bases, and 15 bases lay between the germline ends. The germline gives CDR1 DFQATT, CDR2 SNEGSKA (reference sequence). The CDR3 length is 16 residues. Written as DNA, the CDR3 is TGCAGTGCAGTAGGACGCAGCCACTCTGGGGCCAACGTCCTGACTTTC. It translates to CSAVGRSHSGANVLTF.

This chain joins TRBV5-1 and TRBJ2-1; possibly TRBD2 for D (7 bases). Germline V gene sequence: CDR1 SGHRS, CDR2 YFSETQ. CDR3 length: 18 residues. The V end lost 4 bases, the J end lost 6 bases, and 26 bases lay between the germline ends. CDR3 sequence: CASSPQGRGGTTGNEQFF. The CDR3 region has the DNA TGCGCCAGCAGCCCTCAGGGCAGGGGTGGGACTACGGGCAATGAGCAGTTCTTC.

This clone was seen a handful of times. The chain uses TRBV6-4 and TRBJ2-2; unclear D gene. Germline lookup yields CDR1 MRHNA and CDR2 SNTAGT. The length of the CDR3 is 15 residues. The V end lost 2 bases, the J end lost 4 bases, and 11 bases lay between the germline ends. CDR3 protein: CASSDGGAGTGELFF. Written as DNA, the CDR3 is TGTGCCAGCAGTGACGGCGGAGCTGGCACCGGGGAGCTGTTTTTT.

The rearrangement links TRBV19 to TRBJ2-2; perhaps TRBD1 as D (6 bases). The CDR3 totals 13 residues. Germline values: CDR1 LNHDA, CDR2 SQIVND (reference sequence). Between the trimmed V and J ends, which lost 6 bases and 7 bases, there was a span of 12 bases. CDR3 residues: CASSPGGVGELFF. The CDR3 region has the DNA TGTGCCAGTAGCCCTGGGGGCGTCGGGGAGCTGTTTTTT.

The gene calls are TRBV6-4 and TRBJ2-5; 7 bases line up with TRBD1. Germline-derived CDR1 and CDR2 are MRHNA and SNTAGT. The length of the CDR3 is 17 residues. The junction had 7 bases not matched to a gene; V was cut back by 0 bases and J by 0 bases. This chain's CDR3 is CASSDSWTGPYQETQYF. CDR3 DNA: TGTGCCAGCAGTGACTCGTGGACAGGTCCGTACCAAGAGACCCAGTACTTC.

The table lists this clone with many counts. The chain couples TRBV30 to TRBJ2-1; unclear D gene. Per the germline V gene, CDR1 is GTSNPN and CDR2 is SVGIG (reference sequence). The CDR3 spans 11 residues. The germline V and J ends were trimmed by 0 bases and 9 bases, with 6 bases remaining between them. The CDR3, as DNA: TGTGCCTGGAGTGTAAAATTTGAGCAGTTCTTC. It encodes CAWSVKFEQFF.

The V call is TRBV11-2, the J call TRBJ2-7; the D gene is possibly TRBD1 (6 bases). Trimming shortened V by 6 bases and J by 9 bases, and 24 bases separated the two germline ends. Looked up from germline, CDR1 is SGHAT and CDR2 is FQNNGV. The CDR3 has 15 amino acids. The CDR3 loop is CASSRTDSTGFGQYF. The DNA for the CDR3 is TGTGCCAGCAGTCGAACGGATAGTACAGGGTTCGGGCAGTACTTC. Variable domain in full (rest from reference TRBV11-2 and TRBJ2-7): EAGVAQSPRYKIIEKRQSVAFWCNPISGHATLYWYQQILGQGPKLLIQFQNNGVVDDSQLPKDRFSAERLKGVDSTLKIQPAKLEDSAVYLCASSRTDSTGFGQYFGPGTRLTVT.

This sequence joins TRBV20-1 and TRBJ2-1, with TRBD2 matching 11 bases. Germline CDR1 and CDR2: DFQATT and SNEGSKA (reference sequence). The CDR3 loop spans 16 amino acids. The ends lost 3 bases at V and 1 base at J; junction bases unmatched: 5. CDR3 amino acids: CSARPWTSGSYNEQFF. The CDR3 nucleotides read TGCAGTGCTAGGCCTTGGACTAGCGGGTCCTACAATGAGCAGTTCTTC.

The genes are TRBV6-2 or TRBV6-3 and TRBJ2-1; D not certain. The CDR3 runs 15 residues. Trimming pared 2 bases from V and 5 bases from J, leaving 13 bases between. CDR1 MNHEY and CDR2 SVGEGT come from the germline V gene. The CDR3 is CASSYVGNPNNEQFF. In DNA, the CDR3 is TGTGCCAGCAGTTACGTTGGGAACCCAAACAATGAGCAGTTCTTC.

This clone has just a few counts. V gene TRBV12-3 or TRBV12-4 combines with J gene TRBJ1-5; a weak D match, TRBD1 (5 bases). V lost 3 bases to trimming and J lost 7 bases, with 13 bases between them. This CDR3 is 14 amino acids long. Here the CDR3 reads CASSFIGAGQPQHF. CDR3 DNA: TGTGCCAGCAGTTTTATAGGGGCGGGGCAGCCCCAGCATTTT.

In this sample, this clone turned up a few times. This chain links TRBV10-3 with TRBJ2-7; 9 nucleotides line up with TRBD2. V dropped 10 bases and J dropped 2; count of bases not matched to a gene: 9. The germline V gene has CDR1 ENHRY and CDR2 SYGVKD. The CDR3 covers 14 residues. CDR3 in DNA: TGTGCCACCCAGCCCGGCGGGAGGGCCTACGAGCAGTACTTC. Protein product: CATQPGGRAYEQYF.

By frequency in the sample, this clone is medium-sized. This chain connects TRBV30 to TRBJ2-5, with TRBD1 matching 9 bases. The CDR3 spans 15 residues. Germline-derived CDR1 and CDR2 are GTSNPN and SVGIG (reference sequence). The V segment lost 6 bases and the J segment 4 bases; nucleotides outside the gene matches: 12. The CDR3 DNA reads TGTGCCTGCAATCCCACAGGGGGCCGGTTAGAGACCCAGTACTTC. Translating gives CACNPTGGRLETQYF. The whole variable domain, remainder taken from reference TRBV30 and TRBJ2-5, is SQTIHQWPATLVQPVGSPLSLECTVEGTSNPNLYWYRQAAGRGLQLLFYSVGIGQISSEVPQNLSASRPQDRQFILSSKKLLLSDSGFYLCACNPTGGRLETQYFGPGTRLLVL.

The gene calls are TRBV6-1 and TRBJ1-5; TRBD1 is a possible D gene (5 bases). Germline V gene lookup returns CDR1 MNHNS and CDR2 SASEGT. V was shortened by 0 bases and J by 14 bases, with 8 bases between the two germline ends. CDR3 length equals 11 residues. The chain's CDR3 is CASSEARGKHF. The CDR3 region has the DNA TGTGCCAGCAGTGAAGCGCGGGGGAAGCATTTT.

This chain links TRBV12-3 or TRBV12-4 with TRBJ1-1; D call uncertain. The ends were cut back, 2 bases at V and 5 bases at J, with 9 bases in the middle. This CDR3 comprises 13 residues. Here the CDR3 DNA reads TGTGCCAGCAGTTTACCGGGGAGGACTGAAGCTTTCTTT. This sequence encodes CASSLPGRTEAFF.

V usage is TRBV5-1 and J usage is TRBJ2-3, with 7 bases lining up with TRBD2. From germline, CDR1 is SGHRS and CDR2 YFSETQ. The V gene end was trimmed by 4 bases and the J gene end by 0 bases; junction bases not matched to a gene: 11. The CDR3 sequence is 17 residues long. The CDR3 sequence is CASSLRPNSGSTDTQYF. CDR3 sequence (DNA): TGCGCCAGCAGCCTCAGACCCAATAGCGGGAGCACAGATACGCAGTATTTT.

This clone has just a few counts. This chain's CDR3 is CASSLSSRVDYGYTF. CDR3 sequence (DNA): TGTGCCAGCAGTTTATCAAGTCGAGTAGACTATGGCTACACCTTC. The chain joins TRBV28 to TRBJ1-2; unclear D gene. The CDR3 has 15 residues. CDR1 and CDR2 from the germline V gene are MDHEN and SYDVKM. V shed 1 base and J shed 3 bases, with 12 bases lying between them.